This TCR beta chain was recovered during a study of T cells in women clearing cervical HPV infection. For the study at large: Control women cleared a single incident HPV16 infection within 12 months.

The table came from immunoSEQ multiplex PCR; TCRdb's copy has only in-frame clones and leaves some out. The listing contains approximately 35,000 clones. As regards this clone: An end of the junction differs from the germline gene, which may be a read error.

This clonotype was sampled from a woman aged 18 to 69 with a cervical HPV16 infection that either progressed to CIN3+ or cleared (not recorded which). Sequenced sample: blood buffy coat.

The part of the CDR3 DNA that was read is TGTTCCAGCAGCTTAAGAGCGGGGGCCTACGAG. This translates into CSSSLRAGAYE. The whole CDR3 protein reads CSSSLRAGAYEQYF. The chain combines TRBV7-3 with TRBJ2-7; 8 bases are a match to TRBD2. Coverage ceases 3 residues before the CDR3 finishes, and the germline J gene fills in the end. Germline CDR1 reads SGHTA; CDR2 reads FQGTGA. The CDR3 length is 14 residues.